Presented here are 13 T cell receptor beta chains from one specimen sequenced in a study of CD8+ T cells in alopecia areata (dated by TCRdb to between 2018 and 2020). Library construction relied on the immunoSEQ multiplex PCR assay. To provide template for TCR sequencing, every sample had RNA extracted and reverse transcribed into cDNA. TCRdb provides this immuneACCESS table in a form limited to in-frame rearrangements. Some clones are lacking; in checked studies, under half of them reflect an unresolved V gene, and why the rest are absent is not known. The sample table lists approximately 170,000 clones, 60% of them with a count of one. Clones ranked in the top ten supply around 0.7% of the sample. The time point label, as the study defines it: approximately 4 weeks on oral tofacitinib. The meaning of the sample's treatment or condition label: oral pan-JAK inhibitor, 5-10 mg twice daily. Here the sequenced sample was CD4+ T cells sorted from blood, taken at week 4, from a patient treated with tofacitinib. The receptors derive from a human donor with alopecia areata.

The chain uses TRBV15 and TRBJ2-1; tentative D call: TRBD1 (5 bases). V was shortened by 4 bases and J by 5 bases, with 15 bases between the two germline ends. The CDR3 covers 15 residues. Per germline, CDR1 LNHNV and CDR2 YYDKDF (reference sequence). CDR3 sequence (DNA): TGTGCCACCAGCAATGATCGACAGACCCACAATGAGCAGTTCTTC. Translated: CATSNDRQTHNEQFF. Supplemented by reference TRBV15 and TRBJ2-1, the full variable domain reads DAMVIQNPRYQVTQFGKPVTLSCSQTLNHNVMYWYQQKSSQAPKLLFHYYDKDFNNEADTPDNFQSRRPNTSFCFLDIRSPGLGDTAMYLCATSNDRQTHNEQFFGPGTRLTVL.

The chain combines TRBV30 with TRBJ1-2; TRBD1 matches at 7 bases. Germline V CDR1 and CDR2: GTSNPN, SVGIG (reference sequence). The CDR3 spans 14 residues. Unmatched junction bases numbered 10, after V lost 4 bases and J lost 5 bases. In nucleotides, the CDR3 is TGTGCCTGGACCCGAGACAGGGAGCGGTATGGCTACACCTTC. Protein product: CAWTRDRERYGYTF.

This chain uses TRBV6-5 with TRBJ2-3; 7 nucleotides line up with TRBD2. The CDR3 totals 14 residues. Losses at the gene ends were 2 bases for V and 5 bases for J; bases not matched to a gene: 4. Germline CDR1 and CDR2: MNHEY and SVGAGI. The CDR3 bases are TGTGCCAGCAGTTACCGCGCGGGAGAAGATACGCAGTATTTT. Translating it yields CASSYRAGEDTQYF.

The chain is built from TRBV27 and TRBJ1-5; D not certain. Deletions cut 3 bases from V and 7 bases from J, with 13 bases between. This CDR3 comprises 14 residues. Germline lookup yields CDR1 MNHEY and CDR2 SMNVEV (reference sequence). Here the CDR3 DNA reads TGTGCCAGCAGTTTTGGCGGGAGCAGGCAGCCCCAGCATTTT. Its translation: CASSFGGSRQPQHF.

As to this clone: Other nucleotide sequences in the sample specify the same CDR3. The chain couples TRBV6-5 to TRBJ1-5, with 7 bases fitting TRBD1. This CDR3 has 15 amino acids. The V segment lost 5 bases and the J segment 0 bases; nucleotides outside the gene matches: 4. Germline values: CDR1 MNHEY, CDR2 SVGAGI. The CDR3 nucleotides read TGTGCCAGCAGTCGAACAGGGGTTAGCAATCAGCCCCAGCATTTT. Protein product: CASSRTGVSNQPQHF.

This clone came up a few times. The chain links TRBV30 to TRBJ2-5; TRBD2 aligns across 7 bases. The germline CDR1 and CDR2 sequences are GTSNPN and SVGIG (reference sequence). The CDR3 has 14 amino acids. V lost 4 bases and J lost 5; bases outside the gene matches: 10. CDR3 coding DNA: TGTGCCTGGAACTACGGGGGGAATCGGGAGACCCAGTACTTC. Its translation: CAWNYGGNRETQYF.

A single count supports this clone. The chain employs TRBV30 and TRBJ1-2; 10 nucleotides match TRBD1. CDR3 length: 13 residues. Germline loops: CDR1 GTSNPN, CDR2 SVGIG (reference sequence). Germline trimming cut 2 bases from V and 8 bases from J; bases unmatched to any gene: 5. For the CDR3, the DNA is TGTGCCTGGAGTAGGGGACAGGGGTCGGGCTACACCTTC. This translates into CAWSRGQGSGYTF.

The J gene is TRBJ2-3, the V gene TRBV6-5, with D perhaps TRBD1 (7 bases). The V gene lost 5 bases and the J gene lost 8 bases, with 17 bases spanning the gap. The CDR3 is made up of 14 amino acids. Germline V gene lookup returns CDR1 MNHEY and CDR2 SVGAGI. The CDR3 sequence: CASSPPRGRGTQYF. The CDR3 nucleotides are TGTGCCAGCAGTCCCCCGAGGGGGCGGGGTACGCAGTATTTT.

V usage is TRBV30 and J usage is TRBJ2-2; no clear D. This CDR3 is 13 amino acids long. V was shortened by 1 base and J by 6 bases, with 9 bases between the two germline ends. Germline V gene sequence: CDR1 GTSNPN, CDR2 SVGIG (reference sequence). CDR3 nucleotides: TGTGCCTGGAGTGGAAGGATTTCCGGGGAGCTGTTTTTT. It codes for CAWSGRISGELFF.

There are a few counts of this clone. The rearrangement joins TRBV7-2 to TRBJ2-4; D is ambiguous. The V gene's germline CDR1 is SGHTA and CDR2 FQGNSA. V was cut by 2 bases and J by 8 bases, with 13 bases left in between. This CDR3 is built from 14 residues. The CDR3 coding sequence is TGTGCCAGCAGCTTAAGACCAGGATCGGACATTCAGTACTTC. Translation gives CASSLRPGSDIQYF.

In this sample, this clone turned up a few times. V usage is TRBV25-1 and J usage is TRBJ2-1, with TRBD2 matching over 14 bases. V dropped 3 bases and J dropped 6; count of bases not matched to a gene: 7. Germline CDR1 is MGHDK and CDR2 is SYGVNS. The CDR3 covers 17 residues. CDR3 region: CASSDPMGLAGANEQFF. CDR3 nucleotides: TGTGCCAGCAGTGACCCTATGGGACTAGCGGGAGCCAATGAGCAGTTCTTC.

The V and J genes are TRBV30 and TRBJ1-1; the D gene is possibly TRBD1 (5 bases). Germline CDR1 GTSNPN, CDR2 SVGIG (reference sequence). The CDR3 has 13 residues. V dropped 3 bases and J dropped 4 bases, with 12 bases sitting between them. CDR3 coding DNA: TGTGCCTGGAGGACGACAGAGACCACTGAAGCTTTCTTT. Its protein is CAWRTTETTEAFF.

The chain uses TRBV29-1 and TRBJ2-6, with D unclear. Germline CDR1 is SQVTM and CDR2 is ANQGSEA. V was trimmed by 3 bases and J by 0 bases, leaving 9 bases between them. This CDR3 contains 15 residues. In DNA form, the CDR3 reads TGCAGCGTTGATATGGGCAGCTCTGGGGCCAACGTCCTGACTTTC. The encoded protein is CSVDMGSSGANVLTF.